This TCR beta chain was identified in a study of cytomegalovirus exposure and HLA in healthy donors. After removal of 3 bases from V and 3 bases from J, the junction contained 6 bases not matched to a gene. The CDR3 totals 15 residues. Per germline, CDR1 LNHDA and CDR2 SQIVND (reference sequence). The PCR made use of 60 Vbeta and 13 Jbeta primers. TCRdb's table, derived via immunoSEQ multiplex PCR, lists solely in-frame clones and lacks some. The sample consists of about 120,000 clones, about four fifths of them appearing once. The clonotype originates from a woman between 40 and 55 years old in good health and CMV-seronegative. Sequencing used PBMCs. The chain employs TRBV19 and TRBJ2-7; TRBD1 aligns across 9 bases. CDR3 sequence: CASSIGTGIFYEQYF. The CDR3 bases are TGTGCCAGTAGTATTGGGACAGGGATCTTCTACGAGCAGTACTTC.